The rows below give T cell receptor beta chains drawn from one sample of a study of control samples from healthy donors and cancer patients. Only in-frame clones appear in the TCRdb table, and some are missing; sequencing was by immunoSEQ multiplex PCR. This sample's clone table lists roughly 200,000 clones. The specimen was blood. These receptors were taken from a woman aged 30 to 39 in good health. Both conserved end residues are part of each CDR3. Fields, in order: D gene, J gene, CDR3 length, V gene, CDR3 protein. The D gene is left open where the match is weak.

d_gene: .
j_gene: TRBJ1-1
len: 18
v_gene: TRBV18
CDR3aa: CASSPSTSVLGSGTEAFF

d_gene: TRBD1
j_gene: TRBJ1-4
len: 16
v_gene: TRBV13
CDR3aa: CASRGTAGGTHEKLFF

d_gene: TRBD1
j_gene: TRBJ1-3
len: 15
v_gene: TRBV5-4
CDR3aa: CASSSGGSPGNTIYF

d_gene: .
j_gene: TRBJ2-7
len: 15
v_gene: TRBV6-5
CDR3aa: CASMGLGTVSYEQYF

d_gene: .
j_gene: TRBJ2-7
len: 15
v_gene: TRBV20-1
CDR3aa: CSASGARRSSYEQYF

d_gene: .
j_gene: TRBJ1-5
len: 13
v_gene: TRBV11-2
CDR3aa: CASSSRASDGQHF

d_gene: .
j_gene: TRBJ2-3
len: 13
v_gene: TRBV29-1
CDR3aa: CSGDFPGTDTQYF

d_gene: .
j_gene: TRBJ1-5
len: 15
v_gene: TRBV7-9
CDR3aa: CASSHDRLDNQPQHF

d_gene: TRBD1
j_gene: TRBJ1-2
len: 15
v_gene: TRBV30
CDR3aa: CAWTRTGAGDYGYTF

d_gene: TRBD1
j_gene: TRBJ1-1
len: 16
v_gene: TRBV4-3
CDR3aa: CASSQAGQLGRTEAFF

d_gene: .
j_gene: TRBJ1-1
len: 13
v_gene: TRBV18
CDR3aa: CASGRDGYTEAFF

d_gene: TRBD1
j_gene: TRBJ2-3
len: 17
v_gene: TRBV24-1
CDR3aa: CATSDPIGQGSTDTQYF

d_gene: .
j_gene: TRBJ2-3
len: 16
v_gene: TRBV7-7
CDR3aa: CASSFDTLSSGDTQYF

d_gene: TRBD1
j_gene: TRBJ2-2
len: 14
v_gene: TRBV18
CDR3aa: CASSPRDRGEELFF

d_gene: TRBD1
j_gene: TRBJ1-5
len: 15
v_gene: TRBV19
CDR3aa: CASSIGDRALQPQHF

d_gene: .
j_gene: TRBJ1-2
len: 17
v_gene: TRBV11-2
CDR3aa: CASSLGGFTTGNYGYTF

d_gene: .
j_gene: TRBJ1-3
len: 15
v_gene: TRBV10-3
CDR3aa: CAIRSAGEWGDTIYF

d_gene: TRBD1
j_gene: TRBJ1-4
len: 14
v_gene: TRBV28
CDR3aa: CASSFPGQTRKLFF

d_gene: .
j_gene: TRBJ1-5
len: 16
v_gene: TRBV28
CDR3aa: CASSRDSYRSNQPQHF

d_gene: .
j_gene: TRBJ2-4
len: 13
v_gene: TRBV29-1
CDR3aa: CSVVPSGKNIQYF

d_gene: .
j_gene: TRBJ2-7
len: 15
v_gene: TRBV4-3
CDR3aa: CASSQGRVGRYEQYF

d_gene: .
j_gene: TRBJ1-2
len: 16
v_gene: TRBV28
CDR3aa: CASWGGTWTELYGYTF

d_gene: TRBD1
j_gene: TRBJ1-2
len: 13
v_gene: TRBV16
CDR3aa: CASSLRTGCCYTF

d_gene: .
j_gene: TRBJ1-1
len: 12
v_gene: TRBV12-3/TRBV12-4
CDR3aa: CASSLGVTAALF

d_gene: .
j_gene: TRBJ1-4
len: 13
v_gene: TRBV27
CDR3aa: CASSWGTNEKLFF

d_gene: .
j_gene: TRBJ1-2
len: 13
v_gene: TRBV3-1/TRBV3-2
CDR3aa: CASSQQGVEGYTF

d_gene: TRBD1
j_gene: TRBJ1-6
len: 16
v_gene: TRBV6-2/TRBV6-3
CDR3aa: CASSDTTGLYSSPLHF

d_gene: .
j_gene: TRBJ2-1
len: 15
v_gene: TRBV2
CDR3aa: CASRPDRRSYNEQFF

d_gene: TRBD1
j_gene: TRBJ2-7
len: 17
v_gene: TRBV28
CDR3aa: CASSSRAGTGRGYEQYF

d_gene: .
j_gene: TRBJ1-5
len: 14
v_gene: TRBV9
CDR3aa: CAEPRTVSNQPQHF

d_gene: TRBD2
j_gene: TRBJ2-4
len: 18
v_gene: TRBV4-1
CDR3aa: CASSQGPSLAGRKNIQYF

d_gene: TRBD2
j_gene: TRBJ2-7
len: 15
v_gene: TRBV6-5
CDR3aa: CASSYWVGGAYEQYF

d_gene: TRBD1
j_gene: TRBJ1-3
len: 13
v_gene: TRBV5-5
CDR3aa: CASSTGEANTIYF